This TCR beta chain is drawn from a study of OX40 agonist ivuxolimab in advanced cancers. For the study at large: Partial response was recorded in three patients: one hepatocellular carcinoma and two cutaneous melanoma cases.

General study points: Among the lowest peripheral clonal expansion occurred in 0.1-3.0 mg/kg partial responders. CD4+ and CD8+ T cells in blood underwent clonal expansion by week 6 at 0.1 to 3.0 mg/kg.

Using immunoSEQ multiplex PCR, the repertoire was profiled, and TCRdb retains in-frame clones only, with some absent. The sample records fewer than 20,000 clones, more than 65% being singletons. In its sample, this clone is medium-sized. Antigen specificity is unknown. The germline V gene has CDR1 SGHRS and CDR2 YFSETQ. V lost 0 bases and J lost 4, with 10 bases in between. The CDR3 spans 14 residues. The sequence derives from an adult with an advanced solid tumor such as melanoma, head and neck, liver or kidney cancer. The V and J genes are TRBV5-1 and TRBJ1-2, with D unclear. Sequenced material: CD4+ or CD8+ T cells sorted from blood, taken in a trial of the OX40 agonist ivuxolimab. CDR3 nucleotides: TGCGCCAGCAGCTTGGCCGGAGGGCCCTATGGCTACACCTTC. Amino acids: CASSLAGGPYGYTF.